The entry below gives a single T cell receptor beta chain sequence along with its context. Its antigen remains unknown. TCRbeta library preparation incorporated unique molecular identifiers. Via MiXCR, TCRdb re-called the PCR reads, giving one row per CDR3 protein. The sample has around 700,000 distinct CDR3 sequences; about an eighth are singletons. This sample stems from a study of T-cell reconstitution after alpha-beta-depleted transplantation in children. Germline loops: CDR1 MGHRA, CDR2 YSYEKL. CDR3 size: 20 residues. Trimming shortened V by 1 base and J by 10 bases, and 29 bases separated the two germline ends. Regarding the study as a whole: A year had passed since transplant, and T-cell counts and diversity by then came mostly from newly produced T cells. It was surviving recipient T cells and thymic progenitors that gave some patients high TCRbeta diversity at day 60. After transplant, at about two months, alpha-beta T cells were reportedly derived from several hundred expanded graft clones.

The rearrangement joins TRBV4-1 to TRBJ1-6; tentatively, D is TRBD1 (5 bases). The specimen was PBMCs, collected before TCRalphabeta/CD19-depleted stem cell transplant. The sequence derives from a girl aged 2 to 9 with congenital amegakaryocytic thrombocytopenia, due to receive a stem cell transplant. The CDR3 region has the DNA TGCGCCAGCAGCCAAGCCTTCAGGGAGGAATCTCCCACTGTGCGGTCACCCCTCCACTTT. Its translation: CASSQAFREESPTVRSPLHF.